This T cell receptor beta chain was identified in a study of blood T cell repertoires in COVID-19. Across the whole study: Both acute and convalescent COVID-19 samples were obtained from the United States, Italy and Spain.

J was trimmed by 8 bases and V by 3 bases; bases with no gene match: 15. This CDR3 region has 16 residues. Germline V gene data show CDR1 as SGHRS and CDR2 as YFSETQ. As originally analysed: It was from reference gene primer amplification that nucleated cell counts were estimated. Libraries were prepared by immunoSEQ multiplex PCR; TCRdb keeps only in-frame clonotypes and omits some of them. V, J and clone size are those of that table, while D and trimming were read from the DNA. This sample has more than 120,000 clones, with roughly 87% found just once. The rearrangement uses TRBV5-1 and TRBJ1-2, with 8 bases that match TRBD1. The TCR was taken from a human donor in a cohort sampled during active COVID-19. The sample comprised peripheral blood. This chain's CDR3 is CASSSKTGAAFAGYTF. The CDR3 coding sequence is TGCGCCAGCAGCTCCAAGACAGGGGCGGCTTTTGCAGGCTACACCTTC.